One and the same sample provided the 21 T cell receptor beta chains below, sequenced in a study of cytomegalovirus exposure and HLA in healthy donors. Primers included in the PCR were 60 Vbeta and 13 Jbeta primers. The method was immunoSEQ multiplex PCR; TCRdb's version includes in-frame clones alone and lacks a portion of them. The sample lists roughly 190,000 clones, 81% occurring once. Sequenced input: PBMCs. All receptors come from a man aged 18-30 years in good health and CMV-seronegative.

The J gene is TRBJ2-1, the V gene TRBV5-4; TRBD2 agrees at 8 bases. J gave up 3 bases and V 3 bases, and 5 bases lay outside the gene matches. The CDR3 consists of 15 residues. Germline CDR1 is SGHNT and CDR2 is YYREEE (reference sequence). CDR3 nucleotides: TGTGCCAGCAGCTCCCCCGGGACTAGCTACAATGAGCAGTTCTTC. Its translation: CASSSPGTSYNEQFF.

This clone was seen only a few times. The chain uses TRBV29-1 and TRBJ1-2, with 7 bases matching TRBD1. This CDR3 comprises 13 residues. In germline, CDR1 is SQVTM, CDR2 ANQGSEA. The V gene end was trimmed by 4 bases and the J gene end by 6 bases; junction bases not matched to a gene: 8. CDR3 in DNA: TGCAGCGTTGCGAGGGGGCTCGGGAATGGCTACACCTTC. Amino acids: CSVARGLGNGYTF.

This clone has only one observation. The CDR3 DNA reads TGTGCCAGTAGTTCCCAACGACAGGGCGGCGAGACCCAGTACTTC. This gives the protein CASSSQRQGGETQYF. V usage is TRBV19 and J usage is TRBJ2-5; 7 nucleotides line up with TRBD1. This CDR3 has 15 residues. The germline V gene encodes CDR1 LNHDA and CDR2 SQIVND (reference sequence). The V and J ends lost 5 bases and 5 bases, in that order; junction bases with no gene match: 11.

The CDR3: CASSPWQGSDYEQYF. CDR3 bases: TGTGCCAGCAGTCCTTGGCAGGGGTCAGACTACGAGCAGTACTTC. The V call is TRBV28, the J call TRBJ2-5; D possibly corresponds to TRBD1 (6 bases). The J call is uncertain, as TRBJ2-7 better fits the DNA end. Per germline, CDR1 MDHEN and CDR2 SYDVKM. The CDR3 is made up of 15 amino acids.

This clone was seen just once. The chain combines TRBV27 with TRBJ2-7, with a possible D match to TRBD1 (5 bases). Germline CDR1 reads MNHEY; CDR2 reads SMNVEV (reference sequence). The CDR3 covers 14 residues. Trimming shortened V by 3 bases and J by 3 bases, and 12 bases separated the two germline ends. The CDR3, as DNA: TGTGCCAGCAGTTTCAAGGGGAAGTTCTACGAGCAGTACTTC. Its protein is CASSFKGKFYEQYF.

The CDR3 is CASSLAAGVSDEQFF. The CDR3 DNA reads as TGCGCCAGCAGCTTGGCAGCGGGAGTGAGCGATGAGCAGTTCTTC. V gene TRBV5-1 combines with J gene TRBJ2-7; 8 bases fit TRBD2. The J call may be incorrect, as the DNA end agrees better with TRBJ2-1. CDR1 SGHRS and CDR2 YFSETQ come from the germline V gene. The CDR3 sequence is 15 residues long.

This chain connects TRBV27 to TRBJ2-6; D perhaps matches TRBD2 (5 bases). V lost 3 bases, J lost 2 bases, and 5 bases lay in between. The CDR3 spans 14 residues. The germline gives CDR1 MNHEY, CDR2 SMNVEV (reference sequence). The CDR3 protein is CASSFSAGANVLTF. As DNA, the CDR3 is TGTGCCAGCAGTTTTAGCGCTGGGGCCAACGTCCTGACTTTC.

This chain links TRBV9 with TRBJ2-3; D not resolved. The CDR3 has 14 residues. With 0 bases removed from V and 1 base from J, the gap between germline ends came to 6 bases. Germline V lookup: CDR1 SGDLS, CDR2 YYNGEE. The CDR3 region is CASSVEPRTDTQYF. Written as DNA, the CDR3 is TGTGCCAGCAGCGTAGAGCCCCGCACAGATACGCAGTATTTT.

CDR3 in DNA: TGTGCCAGCAGCTTATTTATGCGGGGCAGCTACGAGCAGTACTTC. This codes for CASSLFMRGSYEQYF. The chain carries TRBV7-9 and TRBJ2-7; a possible D gene is TRBD2 (6 bases). The V gene lost 2 bases and the J gene lost 3 bases, with 14 bases spanning the gap. The germline V gene encodes CDR1 SEHNR and CDR2 FQNEAQ (reference sequence). CDR3 size: 15 residues.

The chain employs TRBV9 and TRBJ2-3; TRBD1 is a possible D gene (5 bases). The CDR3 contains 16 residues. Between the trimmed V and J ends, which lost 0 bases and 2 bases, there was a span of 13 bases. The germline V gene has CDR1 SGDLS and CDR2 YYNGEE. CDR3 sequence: CASSVGFQGITDTQYF. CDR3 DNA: TGTGCCAGCAGCGTAGGTTTTCAGGGTATCACAGATACGCAGTATTTT.

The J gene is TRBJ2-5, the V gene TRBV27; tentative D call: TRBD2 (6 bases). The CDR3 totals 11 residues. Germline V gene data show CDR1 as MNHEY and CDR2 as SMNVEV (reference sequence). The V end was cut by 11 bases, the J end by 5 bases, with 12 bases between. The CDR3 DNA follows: TGTGCCCTTAAGGAGGGGGAGACCCAGTACTTC. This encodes CALKEGETQYF.

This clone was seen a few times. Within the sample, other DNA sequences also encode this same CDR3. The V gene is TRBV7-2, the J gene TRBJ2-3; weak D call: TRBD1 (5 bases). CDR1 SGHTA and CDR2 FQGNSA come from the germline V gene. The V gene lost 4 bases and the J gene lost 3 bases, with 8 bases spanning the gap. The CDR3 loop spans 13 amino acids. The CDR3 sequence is CASSSSGTDTQYF. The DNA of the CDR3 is TGTGCCAGCAGCTCCTCAGGGACAGATACGCAGTATTTT.

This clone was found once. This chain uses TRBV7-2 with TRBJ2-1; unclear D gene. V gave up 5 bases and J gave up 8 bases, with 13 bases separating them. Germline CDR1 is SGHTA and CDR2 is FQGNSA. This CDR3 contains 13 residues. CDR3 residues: CASSLPEAHEQFF. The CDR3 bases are TGTGCCAGCAGCCTACCAGAGGCCCATGAGCAGTTCTTC.

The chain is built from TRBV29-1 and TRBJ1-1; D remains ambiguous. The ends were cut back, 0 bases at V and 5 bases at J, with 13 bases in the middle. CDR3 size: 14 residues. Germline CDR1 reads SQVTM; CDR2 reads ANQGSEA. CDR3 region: CSVEDRGERTEAFF. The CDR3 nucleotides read TGCAGCGTTGAAGATCGGGGTGAGCGGACTGAAGCTTTCTTT.

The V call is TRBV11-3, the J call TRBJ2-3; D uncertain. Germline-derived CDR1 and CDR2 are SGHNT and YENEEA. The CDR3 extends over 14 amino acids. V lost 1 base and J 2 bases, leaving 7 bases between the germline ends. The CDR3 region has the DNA TGTGCCAGCAGCTTAGGGTCTACCACAGATACGCAGTATTTT. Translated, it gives CASSLGSTTDTQYF.

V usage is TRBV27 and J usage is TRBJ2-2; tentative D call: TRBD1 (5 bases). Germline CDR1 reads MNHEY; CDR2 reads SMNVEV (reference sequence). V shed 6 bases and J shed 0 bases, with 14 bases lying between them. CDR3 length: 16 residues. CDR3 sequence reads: CASSRPGFANTGELFF. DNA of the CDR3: TGTGCCAGCAGCCGTCCAGGGTTCGCGAACACCGGGGAGCTGTTTTTT.

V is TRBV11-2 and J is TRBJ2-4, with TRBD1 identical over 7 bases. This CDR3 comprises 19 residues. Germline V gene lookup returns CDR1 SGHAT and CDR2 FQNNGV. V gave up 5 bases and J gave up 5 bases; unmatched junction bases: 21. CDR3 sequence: CASSQPRGQVQGGQNIQYF. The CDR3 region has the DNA TGTGCCAGCAGCCAACCCAGAGGGCAGGTCCAAGGGGGCCAAAACATTCAGTACTTC.

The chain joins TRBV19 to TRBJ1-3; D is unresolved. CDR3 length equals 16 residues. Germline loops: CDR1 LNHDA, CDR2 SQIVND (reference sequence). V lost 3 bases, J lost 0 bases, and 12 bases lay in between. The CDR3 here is CASSIPRLSSGNTIYF. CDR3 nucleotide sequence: TGTGCCAGTAGTATTCCGAGGTTAAGCTCTGGAAACACCATATATTTT.

CDR3 sequence reads: CASSLDAKRESPYEQYF. CDR3 sequence (DNA): TGTGCCAGCAGCTTAGATGCGAAGCGGGAGTCCCCCTACGAGCAGTACTTC. The genes are TRBV7-8 and TRBJ2-7; 8 nucleotides align to TRBD2. Trimming removed 1 base from V and 2 bases from J; junction bases left unmatched: 10. The CDR3 runs 17 residues. Looked up from germline, CDR1 is SGHVS and CDR2 is FQNEAQ.

DNA for the CDR3: TGCAGCGTTTTGTCCGCAATTAGCGGGAGCTCCTACGAGCAGTACTTC. Translation gives CSVLSAISGSSYEQYF. V usage is TRBV29-1 and J usage is TRBJ2-7; TRBD2 matches at 9 bases. This CDR3 is built from 16 residues. V lost 5 bases to trimming and J lost 0 bases; unmatched junction nucleotides: 11. The V gene's germline CDR1 is SQVTM and CDR2 ANQGSEA.

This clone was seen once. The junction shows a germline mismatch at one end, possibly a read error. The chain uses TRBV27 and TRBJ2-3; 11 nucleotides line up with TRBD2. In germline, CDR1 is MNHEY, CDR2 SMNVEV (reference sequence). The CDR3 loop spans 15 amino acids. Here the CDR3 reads CASSVLAGGSDTQYF. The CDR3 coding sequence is TGTGCCAGCAGCGTCCTAGCGGGAGGATCAGATACACAGTATTTT.